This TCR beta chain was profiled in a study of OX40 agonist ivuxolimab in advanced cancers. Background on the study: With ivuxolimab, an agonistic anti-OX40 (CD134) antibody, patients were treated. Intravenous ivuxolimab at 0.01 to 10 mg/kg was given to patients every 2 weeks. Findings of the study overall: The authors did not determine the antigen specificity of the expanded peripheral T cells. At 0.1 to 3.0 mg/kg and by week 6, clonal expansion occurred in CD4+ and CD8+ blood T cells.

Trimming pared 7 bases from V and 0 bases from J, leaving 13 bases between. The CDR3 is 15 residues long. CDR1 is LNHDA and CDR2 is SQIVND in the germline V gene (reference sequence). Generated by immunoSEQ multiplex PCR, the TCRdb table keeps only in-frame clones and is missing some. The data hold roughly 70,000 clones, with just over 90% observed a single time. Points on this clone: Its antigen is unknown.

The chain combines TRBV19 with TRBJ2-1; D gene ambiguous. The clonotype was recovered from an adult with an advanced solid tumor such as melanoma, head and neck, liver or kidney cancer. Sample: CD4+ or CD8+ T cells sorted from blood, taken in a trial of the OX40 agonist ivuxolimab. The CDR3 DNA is TGTGCCAGTACTATGACGGAGAGCTCCTACAATGAGCAGTTCTTC. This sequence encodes CASTMTESSYNEQFF. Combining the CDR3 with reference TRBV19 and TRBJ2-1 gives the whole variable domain DGGITQSPKYLFRKEGQNVTLSCEQNLNHDAMYWYRQDPGQGLRLIYYSQIVNDFQKGDIAEGYSVSREKKESFPLTVTSAQKNPTAFYLCASTMTESSYNEQFFGPGTRLTVL.